These T cell receptor beta chains were read from a single sample in a study of blood T cell repertoires in COVID-19. Profiling relied on immunoSEQ multiplex PCR, and the TCRdb table lists in-frame clones only, not all of them. The repertoire holds about 110,000 clones, with 88% as singletons. Sequencing input: peripheral blood. The receptors here all came from a human donor in a cohort sampled during active COVID-19. CDR3s include the opening cysteine and the closing phenylalanine or tryptophan. The D gene is left open where the match is weak. Clone size is stated in some rows and not others, as once, few, many or a class when expanded.

v_gene	d_gene	j_gene	abundance	CDR3nt	CDR3aa
TRBV9	TRBD1	TRBJ2-7	-	TGTGCCAGCAGCGTAGGACAGGGGTTTTACTACGAGCAGTACTTC	CASSVGQGFYYEQYF
TRBV24-1	-	TRBJ2-5	-	TGTGCCACCAGTGATTCAGTCGCGGGGGCTCAAGAGGAGACCCAGTACTTC	CATSDSVAGAQEETQYF
TRBV5-1	TRBD1	TRBJ2-3	-	TGCGCCAGCAGCTCCGGGACAGGGGGCACAGATACGCAGTATTTT	CASSSGTGGTDTQYF
TRBV5-4	TRBD2	TRBJ2-7	-	TGTGCCAGCAGCCGACCATCCGAGATAGCGGGGGCACACGCCTACGAGCAGTACTTC	CASSRPSEIAGAHAYEQYF
TRBV18	-	TRBJ1-2	-	TGTGCCAGCTCACCGGGCCCCGATGAGCTCTATGGCTACACCTTC	CASSPGPDELYGYTF
TRBV11-2	-	TRBJ1-5	-	TGTGCCAGCAGCTTAGAGGGGACTCATCAGCCCCAGCATTTT	CASSLEGTHQPQHF
TRBV28	-	TRBJ2-1	-	TGTGCCAGCAGTTTAGTAGCTGTGAATGAGCAGTTCTTC	CASSLVAVNEQFF
TRBV7-9	TRBD1	TRBJ1-2	-	TGTGCCAGCAGCCACGGACAGGCCTTCTATGGCTACACCTTC	CASSHGQAFYGYTF
TRBV2	-	TRBJ1-2	-	TGTGCCAGCAGTGTAGTGGGGGCGAGTGGCTACACCTTC	CASSVVGASGYTF
TRBV6-5	-	TRBJ2-7	-	TGTGCCAGCAGTTACGGGGGGGCTAACTACGAGCAGTACTTC	CASSYGGANYEQYF
TRBV5-1	TRBD1	TRBJ2-1	-	TGCGCCAGCAGTATATCCGGGACAGGGGGCTGGTGGGATGAGCAGTTCTTC	CASSISGTGGWWDEQFF
TRBV2	-	TRBJ2-1	-	TGTGCCAGCAGTGAACCCAGCACAGGGTACTATTTCAATGAGCAGTTCTTC	CASSEPSTGYYFNEQFF
TRBV19	-	TRBJ1-2	-	TGTGCCACGGGGAGTAACTATGGCTACACCTTC	CATGSNYGYTF
TRBV5-1	TRBD1	TRBJ1-5	-	TGCGCCAGCAGCTTGGAAGGGGGCGGCAATCAGCCCCAGCATTTT	CASSLEGGGNQPQHF
TRBV5-6	-	TRBJ2-1	-	TGTGCCAGCAGCTGGTCTAGCGTGGATGAGCAGTTCTTC	CASSWSSVDEQFF
TRBV13	TRBD1	TRBJ1-2	-	TGTGCCAGCAGCTCTCAGACAGGGGATGGCTACACCTTC	CASSSQTGDGYTF
TRBV3-1/TRBV3-2	-	TRBJ2-1	-	TGTGCCAGCAGCCAAGTGTACGGGACTGTCTCCTACAATGAGCAGTTCTTC	CASSQVYGTVSYNEQFF
TRBV24-1	TRBD2	TRBJ2-1	-	TGTGCCACCAGTGCTGACCCCGGCGGGAGTGAGCAGTTCTTC	CATSADPGGSEQFF
TRBV5-1	TRBD1	TRBJ1-5	once	TGCGCCAGCAGCCCCGGCGCAGGGACAGCATATAGCAATCAGCCCCAGCATTTT	CASSPGAGTAYSNQPQHF
TRBV7-3	-	TRBJ2-6	-	TGTGCCAGCAGCTTAAGCGGGGTTGGGGCCAACGTCCTGACTTTC	CASSLSGVGANVLTF
TRBV11-2	TRBD2	TRBJ2-5	-	TGTGCCAGCACCTGGGGGGGAGGGGAGACCCAGTACTTC	CASTWGGGETQYF
TRBV7-2	TRBD1	TRBJ2-5	once	TGTGCCAGCAGCTCGAGGACAGGGGGGGTAGAGACCCAGTACTTC	CASSSRTGGVETQYF
TRBV19	-	TRBJ1-5	-	TGTGCCAGTAGTATATACCTACTAAGCAATCAGCCCCAGCATTTT	CASSIYLLSNQPQHF
TRBV19	TRBD1	TRBJ1-1	-	TGTGCCAGTAGAGTGACAGGGGGCGGCACTGAAGCTTTCTTT	CASRVTGGGTEAFF
TRBV19	-	TRBJ2-2	once	TGTGCCAGTCGTCGGGGAGACGGGGAGCTGTTTTTT	CASRRGDGELFF
TRBV11-2	TRBD1	TRBJ1-2	-	TGTGCCAGCAGCCAGGACAGGGGCTATGGCTACACCTTC	CASSQDRGYGYTF
TRBV27	TRBD2	TRBJ2-7	-	TGTGCCAGCAGTTTATTCCTAGCGGGCTACGAGCAGTACTTC	CASSLFLAGYEQYF
TRBV10-3	-	TRBJ2-5	-	TGTGCCATCAGTGAGGGGACAAGGGTTCGCGAGACCCAGTACTTC	CAISEGTRVRETQYF
TRBV2	-	TRBJ1-6	few	TGTGCCAGCAGGGGCCCGGGCGGGTCACCCCTCCACTTT	CASRGPGGSPLHF
TRBV6-6	-	TRBJ1-2	-	TGTGCCAGCAGTCCTCGACCTCGCCCGACAGAGTATGGCTACACCTTC	CASSPRPRPTEYGYTF
TRBV11-3	-	TRBJ1-1	-	TGTGCCAGCAGCCCCCATGCAGGGATAACTGAAGCTTTCTTT	CASSPHAGITEAFF
TRBV11-2	TRBD2	TRBJ2-3	-	TGTGCCAGCAGCTCCCTCAGGGAGGGAACGCAGTATTTT	CASSSLREGTQYF
TRBV4-2	TRBD1	TRBJ1-2	few	TGTGCCAGCAGCCAGTCCTTATTGGGACAGGGAAACTATGGCTACACCTTC	CASSQSLLGQGNYGYTF